This TCR beta chain derives from a study of response to subunit inactivated influenza vaccine. Study-level findings and limits: With each seasonal influenza vaccination, the authors suggested, few new T cells are recruited.

The V end was cut by 0 bases, the J end by 5 bases, with 13 bases between. Germline values: CDR1 LGHDT, CDR2 YNNKEL (reference sequence). There are 15 residues in the CDR3. This clonotype was recorded a few times. Its antigen is unknown. In TCRdb, the RT-PCR reads were re-called with MiXCR into one record per CDR3 protein. The profile shows about 650,000 distinct CDR3 sequences, 15% to 19% of them singletons. The TCR comes from a man aged 50 to 59 who received an inactivated influenza vaccine. The V gene is TRBV3-1, the J gene TRBJ1-1; D gene uncertain. Sequenced material: PBMCs from blood, taken about 13 days after vaccination. This chain's CDR3 is CASSQERVTKTEAFF. The CDR3, as DNA: TGTGCCAGCAGCCAAGAACGGGTAACGAAAACTGAAGCTTTCTTT.